Described below is a single TCR beta chain sequence and its context. Its antigen is unidentified. Clones were read by immunoSEQ multiplex PCR, and TCRdb kept only the in-frame ones, dropping some. The table records some 79,000 clones, 94% of them present only once. This sample was taken from a study of cytomegalovirus exposure and HLA in healthy donors. Looking at the study overall: Later, an analysis reported that the 110 or so validation repertoires had used the same platform as the 500 to 750 first-cohort repertoires.

General study points: The study listed about 150 cytomegalovirus-associated TCR beta chains.

The length of the CDR3 is 13 residues. CDR1 is MGHRA and CDR2 is YSYEKL in the germline V gene. V lost 4 bases, J lost 2 bases, and 8 bases lay in between. V is TRBV4-1 and J is TRBJ1-1; the D gene is possibly TRBD1 (5 bases). The sequenced sample consisted of PBMCs. The origin of this receptor is a woman aged 18-29 years in good health and CMV-seropositive. The CDR3 DNA reads as TGCGCCAGCAGCCCCGACAGCAACACTGAAGCTTTCTTT. Its protein is CASSPDSNTEAFF.